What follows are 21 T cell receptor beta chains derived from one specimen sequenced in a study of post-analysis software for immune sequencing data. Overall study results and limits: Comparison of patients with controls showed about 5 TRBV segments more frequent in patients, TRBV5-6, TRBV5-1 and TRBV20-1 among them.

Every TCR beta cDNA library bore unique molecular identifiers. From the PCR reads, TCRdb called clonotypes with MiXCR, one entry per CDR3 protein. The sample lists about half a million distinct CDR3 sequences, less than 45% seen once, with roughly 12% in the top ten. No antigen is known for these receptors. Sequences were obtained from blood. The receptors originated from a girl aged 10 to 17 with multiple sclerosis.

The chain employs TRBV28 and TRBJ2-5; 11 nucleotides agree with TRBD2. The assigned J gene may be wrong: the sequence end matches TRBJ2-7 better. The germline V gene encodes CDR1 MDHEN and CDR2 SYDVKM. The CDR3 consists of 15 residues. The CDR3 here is CASRVSLAGGGEQYF. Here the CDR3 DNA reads TGTGCCAGCAGGGTGTCGCTAGCGGGAGGAGGCGAGCAGTACTTC.

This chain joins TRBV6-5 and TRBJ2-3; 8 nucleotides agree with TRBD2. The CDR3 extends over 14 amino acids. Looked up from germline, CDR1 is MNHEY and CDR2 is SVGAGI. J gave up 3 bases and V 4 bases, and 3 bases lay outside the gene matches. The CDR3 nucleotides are TGTGCCAGCAGTTCCAAGCGGGAGACAGATACGCAGTATTTT. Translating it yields CASSSKRETDTQYF.

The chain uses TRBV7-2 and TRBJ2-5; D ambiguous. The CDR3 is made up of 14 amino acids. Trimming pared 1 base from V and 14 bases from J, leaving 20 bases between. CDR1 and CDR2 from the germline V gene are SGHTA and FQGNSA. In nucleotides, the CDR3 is TGTGCCAGCAGCTTAGGGGCAGCCCCTAAGCTCTTTTACTTC. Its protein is CASSLGAAPKLFYF.

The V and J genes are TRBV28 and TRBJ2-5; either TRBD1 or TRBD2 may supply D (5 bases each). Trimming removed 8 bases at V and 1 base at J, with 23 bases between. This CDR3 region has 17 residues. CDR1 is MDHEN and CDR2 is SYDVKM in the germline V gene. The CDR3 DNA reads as TGTGCCAGCCTTAAAATTCCGGGACGCCCCAGCCAAGAGACCCAGTACTTC. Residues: CASLKIPGRPSQETQYF.

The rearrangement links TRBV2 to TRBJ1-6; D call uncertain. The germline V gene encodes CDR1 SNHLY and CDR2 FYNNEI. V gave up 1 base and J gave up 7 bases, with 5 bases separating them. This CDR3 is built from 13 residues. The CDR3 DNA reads TGTGCCAGCAGTGAAGGGTGGAATTCACCCCTCCACTTT. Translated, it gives CASSEGWNSPLHF.

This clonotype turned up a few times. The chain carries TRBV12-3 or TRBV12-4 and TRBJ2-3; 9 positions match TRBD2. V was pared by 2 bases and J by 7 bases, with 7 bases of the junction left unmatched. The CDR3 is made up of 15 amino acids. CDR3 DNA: TGTGCCAGCAGTTTATCCGGCGGGAGGGCCAATACGCAGTATTTT. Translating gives CASSLSGGRANTQYF.

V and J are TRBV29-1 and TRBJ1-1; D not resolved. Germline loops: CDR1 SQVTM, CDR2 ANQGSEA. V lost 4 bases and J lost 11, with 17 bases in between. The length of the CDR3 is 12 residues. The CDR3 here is CSVVFNSISAFF. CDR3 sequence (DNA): TGCAGCGTTGTATTTAACAGCATCTCGGCTTTCTTT.

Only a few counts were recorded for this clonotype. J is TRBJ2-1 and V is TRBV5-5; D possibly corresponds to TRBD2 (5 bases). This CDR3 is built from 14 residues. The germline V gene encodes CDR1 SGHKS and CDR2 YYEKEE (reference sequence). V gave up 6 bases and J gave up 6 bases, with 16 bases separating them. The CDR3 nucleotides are TGTGCCAGCACATCCTTGGGGAGACCCAATGAGCAGTTCTTC. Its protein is CASTSLGRPNEQFF.

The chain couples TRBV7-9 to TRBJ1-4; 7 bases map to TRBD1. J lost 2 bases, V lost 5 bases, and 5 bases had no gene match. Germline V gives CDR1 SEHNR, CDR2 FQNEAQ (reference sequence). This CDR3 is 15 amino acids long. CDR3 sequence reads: CASSRPGQTNEKLFF. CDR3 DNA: TGTGCCAGCAGCCGTCCGGGACAGACTAATGAAAAACTGTTTTTT.

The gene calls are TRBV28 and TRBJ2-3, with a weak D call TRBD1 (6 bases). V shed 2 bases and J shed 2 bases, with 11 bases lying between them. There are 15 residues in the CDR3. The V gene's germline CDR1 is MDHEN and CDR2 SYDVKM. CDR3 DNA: TGTGCCAGCAGTTTACCAGGGGCCTCCACAGATACGCAGTATTTT. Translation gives CASSLPGASTDTQYF.

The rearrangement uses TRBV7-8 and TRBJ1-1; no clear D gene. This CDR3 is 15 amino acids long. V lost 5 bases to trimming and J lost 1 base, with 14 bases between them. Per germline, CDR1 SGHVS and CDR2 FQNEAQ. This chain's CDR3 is CASSPAVAENTEAFF. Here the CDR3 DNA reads TGTGCCAGCAGCCCAGCGGTCGCTGAGAACACTGAAGCTTTCTTT.

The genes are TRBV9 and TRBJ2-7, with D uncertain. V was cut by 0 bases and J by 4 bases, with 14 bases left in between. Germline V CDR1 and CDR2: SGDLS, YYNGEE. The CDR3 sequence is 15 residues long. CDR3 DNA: TGTGCCAGCAGCGTAGAGGGTGGACCCCTGTACGAGCAGTACTTC. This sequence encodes CASSVEGGPLYEQYF.

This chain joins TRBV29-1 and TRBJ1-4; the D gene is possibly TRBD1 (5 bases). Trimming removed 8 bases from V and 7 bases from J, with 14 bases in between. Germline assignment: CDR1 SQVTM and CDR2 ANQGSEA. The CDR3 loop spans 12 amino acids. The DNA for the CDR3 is TGCAGCACGAGGACAAGAACTGAAAAACTGTTTTTT. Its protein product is CSTRTRTEKLFF.

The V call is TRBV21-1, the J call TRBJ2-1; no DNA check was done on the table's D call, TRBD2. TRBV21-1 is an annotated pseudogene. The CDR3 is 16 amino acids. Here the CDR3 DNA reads TGTGCCAGCAGCGGGTCGGGACTAGCCACCTACAATGAGCAGTTCTTC. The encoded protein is CASSGSGLATYNEQFF.

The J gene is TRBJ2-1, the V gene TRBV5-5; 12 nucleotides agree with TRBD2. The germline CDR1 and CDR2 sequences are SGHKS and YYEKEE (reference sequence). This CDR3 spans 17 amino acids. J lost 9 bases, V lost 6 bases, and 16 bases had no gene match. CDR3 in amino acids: CASTPIRLAGGFIEQFF. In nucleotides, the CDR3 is TGTGCCAGCACCCCGATACGCCTAGCGGGAGGGTTCATTGAGCAGTTCTTC.

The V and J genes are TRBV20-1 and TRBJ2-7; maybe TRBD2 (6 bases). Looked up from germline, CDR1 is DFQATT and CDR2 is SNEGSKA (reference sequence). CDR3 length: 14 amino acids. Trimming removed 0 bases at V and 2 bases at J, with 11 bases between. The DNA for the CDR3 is TGCAGTGCTAGAGATCAGGTAGCGGCCTACGAGCAGTACTTC. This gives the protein CSARDQVAAYEQYF.

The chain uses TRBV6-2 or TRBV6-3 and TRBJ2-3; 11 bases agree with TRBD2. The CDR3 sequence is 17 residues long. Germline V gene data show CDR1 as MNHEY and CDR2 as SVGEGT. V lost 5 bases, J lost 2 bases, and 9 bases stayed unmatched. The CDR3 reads CASSGEGTSGTTDTQYF. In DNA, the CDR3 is TGTGCCAGCAGTGGCGAAGGGACTAGCGGAACCACAGATACGCAGTATTTT.

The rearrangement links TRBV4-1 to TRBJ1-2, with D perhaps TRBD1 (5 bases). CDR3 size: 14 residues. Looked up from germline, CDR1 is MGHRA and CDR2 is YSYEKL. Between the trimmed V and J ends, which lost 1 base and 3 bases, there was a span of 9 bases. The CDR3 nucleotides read TGCGCCAGCAGCCAAGCTAGGGGCGACTATGGCTACACCTTC. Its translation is CASSQARGDYGYTF.

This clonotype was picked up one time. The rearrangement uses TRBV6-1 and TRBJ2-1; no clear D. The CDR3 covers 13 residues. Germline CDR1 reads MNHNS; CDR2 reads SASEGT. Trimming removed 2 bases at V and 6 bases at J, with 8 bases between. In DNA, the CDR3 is TGTGCCAGCAGTGAATTCACTTGCAATGAGCAGTTCTTC. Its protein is CASSEFTCNEQFF.

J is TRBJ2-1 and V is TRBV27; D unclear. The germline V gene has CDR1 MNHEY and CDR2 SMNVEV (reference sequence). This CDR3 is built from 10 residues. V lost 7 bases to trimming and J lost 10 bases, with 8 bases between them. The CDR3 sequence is CASNLNEQFF. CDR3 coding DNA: TGTGCCAGCAACCTAAACGAGCAGTTCTTC.

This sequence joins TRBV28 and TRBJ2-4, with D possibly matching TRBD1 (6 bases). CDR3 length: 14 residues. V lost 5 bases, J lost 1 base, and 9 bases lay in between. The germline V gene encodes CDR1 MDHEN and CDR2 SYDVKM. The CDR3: CASSVQGAKNIQYF. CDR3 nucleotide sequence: TGTGCCAGCAGTGTCCAGGGGGCCAAAAACATTCAGTACTTC.